Listed below are T cell receptor beta chains from one sample, sequenced in a study of technical replicates of blood from a few donors. Sequencing used immunoSEQ multiplex PCR; TCRdb keeps in-frame clones, though not all of them. The table shows roughly 67,000 clones, with roughly 98% occurring only once. Sequencing input: T cells isolated from PBMCs. The origin of the receptors is a human donor in good health. The CDR3 runs from the conserved cysteine through the conserved F or W. Each record gives: clone size, J gene, D gene, V gene, CDR3 DNA, CDR3 protein. D genes are given only for firm matches. Only part of the rows carry a size: once, few, many, or a class if the clone is expanded.

size: NA
J: TRBJ2-2
D: NA
V: TRBV6-5
DNA: TGTGCCAGCAGTTTTATGAGCGGGGAGCTGTTTTTT
CDR3: CASSFMSGELFF

size: NA
J: TRBJ1-6
D: TRBD1
V: TRBV2
DNA: TGTGCCATTCCCCAGGGCAGGGGGCTGGATTCACCCCTCCACTTT
CDR3: CAIPQGRGLDSPLHF

size: NA
J: TRBJ2-7
D: NA
V: TRBV20-1
DNA: TGCAGTGCTATCGGTAGCTACGAGCAGTACTTC
CDR3: CSAIGSYEQYF

size: NA
J: TRBJ2-7
D: NA
V: TRBV6-5
DNA: TGTGCCACCTCGGGGAGCTCCTACGAGCAGTACTTC
CDR3: CATSGSSYEQYF

size: NA
J: TRBJ1-6
D: NA
V: TRBV27
DNA: TGTGCCAGCAGTAAATTATGGGGCAGGGTGAGTTCACCCCTCCACTTT
CDR3: CASSKLWGRVSSPLHF

size: NA
J: TRBJ1-4
D: NA
V: TRBV28
DNA: TGTGCCAGCAGTCCAGGGACTAGCGATGAAAAACTGTTTTTT
CDR3: CASSPGTSDEKLFF

size: NA
J: TRBJ2-2
D: TRBD2
V: TRBV7-2
DNA: TGTGCCAGCAGCCCGAGACTAGCGTCCGGGGAGCTGTTTTTT
CDR3: CASSPRLASGELFF

size: NA
J: TRBJ2-7
D: NA
V: TRBV4-2
DNA: TGTGCCAGCAGCCAAGATCTGTTCGACGAGCAGTACTTC
CDR3: CASSQDLFDEQYF

size: NA
J: TRBJ2-3
D: NA
V: TRBV9
DNA: TGTGCCAGCAGCCTCCGCGTCTTAGATACGCAGTATTTT
CDR3: CASSLRVLDTQYF

size: NA
J: TRBJ2-2
D: TRBD1
V: TRBV12-5
DNA: TGTGCTAGTGGTTTCTGGGGACAGGAGATCGGGGAGCTGTTTTTT
CDR3: CASGFWGQEIGELFF

size: NA
J: TRBJ1-5
D: TRBD1
V: TRBV6-1
DNA: TGTGCCAGCAAACAGGGGAATAGACAGCCCCAGCATTTT
CDR3: CASKQGNRQPQHF

size: NA
J: TRBJ1-2
D: TRBD1
V: TRBV28
DNA: TGTGCCAGCCTTCCCCTTGTGACAGGGGCCTCCCTGGGCTATGGCTACACCTTC
CDR3: CASLPLVTGASLGYGYTF

size: once
J: TRBJ2-3
D: TRBD2
V: TRBV5-4
DNA: TGTGCCAGCAGTTCTTGGCGGGAGGGCCAAAATACGCAGTATTTT
CDR3: CASSSWREGQNTQYF

size: NA
J: TRBJ2-1
D: TRBD2
V: TRBV29-1
DNA: TGCAGCGTTGACCCAGCGGGAGGGCCCATCAATGAGCAGTTCTTC
CDR3: CSVDPAGGPINEQFF

size: NA
J: TRBJ2-7
D: TRBD1
V: TRBV2
DNA: TGTGCCAGCAGTTGGCCACTAGGGACAGTAGGCGAGCAGTACTTC
CDR3: CASSWPLGTVGEQYF

size: NA
J: TRBJ1-1
D: TRBD1
V: TRBV11-1
DNA: TGTGCCAGCAGCTTGGGGAGGACAGGGGACTACATGAACACTGAAGCTTTCTTT
CDR3: CASSLGRTGDYMNTEAFF

size: NA
J: TRBJ1-4
D: TRBD1
V: TRBV6-5
DNA: TGTGCCAGCAGTTACTTGACAGGGGGGGCCGCAAAACTGTTTTTT
CDR3: CASSYLTGGAAKLFF

size: NA
J: TRBJ2-1
D: NA
V: TRBV5-1
DNA: TGCGCCAGCAGCCTACGATCGGGGGATGAGCAGTTCTTC
CDR3: CASSLRSGDEQFF

size: NA
J: TRBJ1-4
D: NA
V: TRBV5-6
DNA: TGTGCCAGCAGCTCCTTAGGAGGAGAAAAACTGTTTTTT
CDR3: CASSSLGGEKLFF

size: NA
J: TRBJ1-5
D: NA
V: TRBV7-9
DNA: TGTGCCAGCAGCTCCTACAATCAGCCCCAGCATTTT
CDR3: CASSSYNQPQHF

size: NA
J: TRBJ2-2
D: NA
V: TRBV28
DNA: TGTGCCTCACAGGGTGGACGCACCGGGGAGCTGTTTTTT
CDR3: CASQGGRTGELFF

size: NA
J: TRBJ1-5
D: TRBD1
V: TRBV2
DNA: TGTGCCAGCAGTCTGGACAGGGGGGATCAGCCCCAGCATTTT
CDR3: CASSLDRGDQPQHF

size: NA
J: TRBJ1-2
D: NA
V: TRBV28
DNA: TGTGCCAGCAGTTCCACCAGGTCCCTCTATGGCTACACCTTC
CDR3: CASSSTRSLYGYTF

size: NA
J: TRBJ2-1
D: TRBD2
V: TRBV28
DNA: TGTGCCAGCAGACCTCTTCCGGGACTAGCGGACAATGAGCAGTTCTTC
CDR3: CASRPLPGLADNEQFF

size: NA
J: TRBJ1-1
D: NA
V: TRBV18
DNA: TGTGCCAGCTCCCGGACTCGCCCCCGTCCATCACACACTGAAGCTTTCTTT
CDR3: CASSRTRPRPSHTEAFF

size: NA
J: TRBJ1-1
D: NA
V: TRBV30
DNA: TGTGCCTGGAGGCTGGGCGCCACTGAAGCTTTCTTT
CDR3: CAWRLGATEAFF

size: NA
J: TRBJ1-3
D: NA
V: TRBV28
DNA: TGTGCCAGCGCCGAGGGAGGCGGAAACACCATATATTTT
CDR3: CASAEGGGNTIYF

size: NA
J: TRBJ2-7
D: TRBD2
V: TRBV19
DNA: TGTGCCACGAAGGTGGGGGGACTAGCGGCCGAGCAGTACTTC
CDR3: CATKVGGLAAEQYF

size: NA
J: TRBJ2-5
D: NA
V: TRBV27
DNA: TGTGCCAGCAGTTTTCGAGGTGGAGAGACCCAGTACTTC
CDR3: CASSFRGGETQYF

size: NA
J: TRBJ2-7
D: TRBD1
V: TRBV30
DNA: TGTGCCTGGAGTGTACTGGGACAGGGGGCCTACGAGCAGTACTTC
CDR3: CAWSVLGQGAYEQYF

size: NA
J: TRBJ2-7
D: NA
V: TRBV15
DNA: TGTGCCACCAGCCCCCCCTTCGGGGAGCAGTACTTC
CDR3: CATSPPFGEQYF

size: NA
J: TRBJ2-1
D: TRBD2
V: TRBV15
DNA: TGTGCCACCAGCGAGAGCGGGAGATACAATGAGCAGTTCTTC
CDR3: CATSESGRYNEQFF

size: once
J: TRBJ2-7
D: TRBD1
V: TRBV6-5
DNA: TGTGCCAGCAGTTACTCAAGACAGGGCTACGAGCAGTACTTC
CDR3: CASSYSRQGYEQYF

size: NA
J: TRBJ2-7
D: NA
V: TRBV7-8
DNA: TGTGCCAGCAGCTCACCCCCCCGGGATAGGTCTGAGCAGTACTTC
CDR3: CASSSPPRDRSEQYF

size: NA
J: TRBJ1-1
D: NA
V: TRBV4-1
DNA: TGCGCCAGCAGCCAACGACTCATCGCGGGGGCAAACACTGAAGCTTTCTTT
CDR3: CASSQRLIAGANTEAFF

size: NA
J: TRBJ2-7
D: TRBD1
V: TRBV28
DNA: TGTGCCAGCAGTTTAACCCCAGGACAGGAAAGGAACGAGCAGTACTTC
CDR3: CASSLTPGQERNEQYF

size: NA
J: TRBJ2-7
D: TRBD1
V: TRBV28
DNA: TGTGCCAGCAGGTCCGGGACAGGGGGTCCCTACGAGCAGTACTTC
CDR3: CASRSGTGGPYEQYF

size: NA
J: TRBJ2-3
D: NA
V: TRBV14
DNA: TGTGCCAGCAGCCAATTGGGGCCAGATACGCAGTATTTT
CDR3: CASSQLGPDTQYF

size: NA
J: TRBJ1-1
D: NA
V: TRBV5-8
DNA: TGTGCCAGCAGCCTGGGGATGGGGGGGGTCAAGGACATGAACACTGAAGCTTTCTTT
CDR3: CASSLGMGGVKDMNTEAFF

size: NA
J: TRBJ1-2
D: TRBD1
V: TRBV5-1
DNA: TGCGCCAGCAGCGAGGGACAGCTAGCTAACTATGGCTACACCTTC
CDR3: CASSEGQLANYGYTF